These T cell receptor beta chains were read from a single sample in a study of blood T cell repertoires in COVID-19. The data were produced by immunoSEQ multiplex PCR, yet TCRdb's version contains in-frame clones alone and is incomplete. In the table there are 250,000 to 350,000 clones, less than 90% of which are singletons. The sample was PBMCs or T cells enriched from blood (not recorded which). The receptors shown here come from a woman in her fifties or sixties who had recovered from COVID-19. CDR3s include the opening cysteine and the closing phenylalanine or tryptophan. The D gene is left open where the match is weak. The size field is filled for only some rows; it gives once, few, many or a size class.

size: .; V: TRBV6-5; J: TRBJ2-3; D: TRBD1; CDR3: CASRKGQGPDTQYF; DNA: TGTGCCAGCAGGAAGGGACAGGGGCCAGATACGCAGTATTTT
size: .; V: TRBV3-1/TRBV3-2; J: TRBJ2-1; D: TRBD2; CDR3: CASSSRLAILLVNEQFF; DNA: TGTGCCAGCAGCTCCCGACTAGCTATCCTTCTCGTCAATGAGCAGTTCTTC
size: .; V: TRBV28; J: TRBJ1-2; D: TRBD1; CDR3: CASSQDREVGYTF; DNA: TGTGCCAGCAGCCAGGACAGGGAGGTGGGCTACACCTTC
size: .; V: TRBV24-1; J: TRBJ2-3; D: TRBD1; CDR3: CATSDGDRELDTQYF; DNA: TGTGCCACCAGTGATGGGGACAGGGAGTTAGATACGCAGTATTTT
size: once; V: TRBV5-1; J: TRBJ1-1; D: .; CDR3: CASSLTVNTEAFF; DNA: TGCGCCAGCAGTTTGACAGTTAACACTGAAGCTTTCTTT
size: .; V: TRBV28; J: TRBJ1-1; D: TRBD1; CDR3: CASGPRDRGLSNTEAFF; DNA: TGTGCCAGCGGACCTCGGGACAGGGGGCTTTCGAACACTGAAGCTTTCTTT
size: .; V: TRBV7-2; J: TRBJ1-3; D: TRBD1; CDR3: CASSLARGTGSSGNTIYF; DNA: TGTGCCAGCAGCTTAGCAAGGGGGACAGGGTCCTCTGGAAACACCATATATTTT
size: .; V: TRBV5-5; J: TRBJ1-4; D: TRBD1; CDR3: CASRGQFITNEKLFF; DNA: TGTGCCAGCAGGGGACAGTTTATAACTAATGAAAAACTGTTTTTT
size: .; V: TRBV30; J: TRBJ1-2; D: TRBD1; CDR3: CAYTRDRGLSGYTF; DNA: TGTGCCTACACCCGGGACAGGGGGCTGAGTGGCTACACCTTC
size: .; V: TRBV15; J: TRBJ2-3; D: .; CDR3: CATSRAGARSTDTQYF; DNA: TGTGCCACCAGCAGAGCTGGGGCGCGGAGCACAGATACGCAGTATTTT